This T cell receptor beta chain was captured by sequencing in a study of blood T cells in healthy people across ages. The CDR3 totals 15 residues. Germline lookup yields CDR1 SGHTA and CDR2 FQGNSA. V was shortened by 1 base and J by 1 base, with 9 bases between the two germline ends. Points on this clonotype: Possible read error: a much larger clone is one base away.

Using a J-beta primer mix together with a sample-barcoded 5' primer, a second PCR was run for about 6 to 11 cycles. TCRdb ran MiXCR on the 5' RACE reads and lists one entry per CDR3 protein. This sample yields around 800,000 distinct CDR3 sequences, of which about 45% are seen a single time; about a sixth belongs to the top ten. Specimen: blood. The origin of this receptor is a man of 80 years or more in good health. The chain couples TRBV7-2 to TRBJ2-3; D call uncertain. As DNA, the CDR3 is TGTGCCAGCAGCTTAGTTGTTACTGGCACAGATACGCAGTATTTT. Translating gives CASSLVVTGTDTQYF.